A single sample is the source of the 6 T cell receptor beta chains below, sequenced in a study of CD8+ T cells in alopecia areata. cDNA serving as the sequencing template came from extracted, reverse transcribed RNA. TCRdb keeps only in-frame clones here, not all; method: immunoSEQ multiplex PCR. The repertoire includes roughly 130,000 clones, approximately 58% of them detected once, and roughly 4.8% sits in the top ten. The sample in question was CD4+ T cells sorted from blood, obtained at week 0. The receptor source for this set is a human donor with alopecia areata.

The chain uses TRBV4-3 and TRBJ2-7, with TRBD2 matching 10 bases. CDR1 is LGHNA, CDR2 YSLEER, per germline. V lost 0 bases, J lost 6 bases, and 11 bases stayed unmatched. This CDR3 region has 17 residues. CDR3 sequence: CASSQDFSGGSFLEQYF. CDR3 DNA: TGCGCCAGCAGCCAAGACTTTAGCGGGGGGTCATTCCTCGAGCAGTACTTC.

This chain joins TRBV5-6 and TRBJ2-2; D unresolved. V was trimmed by 0 bases and J by 9 bases, leaving 9 bases between them. Germline values: CDR1 SGHDT, CDR2 YYEEEE. The CDR3 is 13 amino acids. CDR3 in DNA: TGTGCCAGCAGCTTGGTCGGTCCGAGGGAGCTGTTTTTT. Translating it yields CASSLVGPRELFF.

This clone was detected a few times. This sequence joins TRBV7-9 and TRBJ2-1; no clear D gene. Germline V gene lookup returns CDR1 SEHNR and CDR2 FQNEAQ (reference sequence). V dropped 1 base and J dropped 8 bases, with 12 bases sitting between them. This CDR3 is 14 amino acids long. CDR3 in DNA: TGTGCCAGCAGCTTAGAACTACCTCGCGATGAGCAGTTCTTC. Residues: CASSLELPRDEQFF. Full variable domain (remainder filled in from reference TRBV7-9 and TRBJ2-1): DTGVSQNPRHKITKRGQNVTFRCDPISEHNRLYWYRQTLGQGPEFLTYFQNEAQLEKSRLLSDRFSAERPKGSFSTLEIQRTEQGDSAMYLCASSLELPRDEQFFGPGTRLTVL.

The chain has TRBV5-5 and TRBJ2-7; possibly TRBD1 for D (5 bases). Trimming left V 0 bases short and J 0 bases short, with 7 bases between. The germline V gene has CDR1 SGHKS and CDR2 YYEKEE (reference sequence). This CDR3 is 14 amino acids long. The CDR3 sequence is CASSLGRASYEQYF. DNA for the CDR3: TGTGCCAGCAGCTTGGGCAGGGCCTCCTACGAGCAGTACTTC.

The chain joins TRBV18 to TRBJ2-1, with D possibly TRBD2 on 7 matching bases. The CDR3 spans 16 residues. Germline-derived CDR1 and CDR2 are KGHSH and LQKENI. The V end lost 0 bases, the J end lost 2 bases, and 11 bases lay between the germline ends. The CDR3 DNA follows: TGTGCCAGCTCACCACCGGGGGGGCTCGCCTACAATGAGCAGTTCTTC. Its protein product is CASSPPGGLAYNEQFF.

This clone came up a few times. The chain's CDR3 is CASGRDLQDYEQYF. CDR3 in DNA: TGCGCCAGCGGACGGGACCTGCAAGACTACGAGCAGTACTTC. The J gene is TRBJ2-7, the V gene TRBV5-1; D possibly matches TRBD1 or TRBD2 (5 bases each). Trimming shortened V by 7 bases and J by 3 bases, and 17 bases separated the two germline ends. The CDR3 runs 14 residues. Germline-derived CDR1 and CDR2 are SGHRS and YFSETQ.